This T cell receptor (beta chain) was captured by sequencing in a study of cytomegalovirus exposure and HLA in healthy donors. Trimming took 5 bases from V and 2 from J; bases not matched to a gene: 2. Germline values: CDR1 MNHNS, CDR2 SASEGT. The CDR3 runs 14 residues. The study ran its PCR with 60 Vbeta and 13 Jbeta primers. Sequencing was performed with immunoSEQ multiplex PCR; in TCRdb, only in-frame clones are kept and a portion is missing. Among under 200,000 clones, 65% to 90% were seen once, and the ten largest hold 5% to 7.5%. This TCR was recovered from a man over 45 in good health and CMV-seropositive. The chain recombines TRBV6-1 with TRBJ1-5; TRBD1 matches 8 bases. Input material: PBMCs. CDR3 region: CASSPDRGNQPQHF. In nucleotides, the CDR3 is TGTGCCAGCAGTCCGGACAGGGGCAATCAGCCCCAGCATTTT.